These 9 T cell receptor beta chains came from one sample sequenced in a study of ipilimumab plus nivolumab after autologous stem cell transplantation. Here immunoSEQ multiplex PCR was the method, and the copy in TCRdb shows in-frame clones only, minus some. The sample has fewer than 25,000 clones, 81% seen once. The sample consisted of PBMCs, taken in a trial of ipilimumab plus nivolumab as post-transplant consolidation. The receptors stem from a male donor with diffuse large B-cell lymphoma.

This clone has more than one count but fewer than ten. The chain links TRBV9 to TRBJ2-5; D might be TRBD2 (6 bases). Germline loops: CDR1 SGDLS, CDR2 YYNGEE. With 3 bases removed from V and 3 bases from J, the gap between germline ends came to 15 bases. This CDR3 spans 15 amino acids. The CDR3 region has the DNA TGTGCCAGCAGCGCGGCGGGACTCACGGAAGAGACCCAGTACTTC. Its translation is CASSAAGLTEETQYF. The whole variable domain, filled in from reference TRBV9 and TRBJ2-5, reads DSGVTQTPKHLITATGQRVTLRCSPRSGDLSVYWYQQSLDQGLQFLIQYYNGEERAKGNILERFSAQQFPDLHSELNLSSLELGDSALYFCASSAAGLTEETQYFGPGTRLLVL.

The chain links TRBV20-1 to TRBJ2-5, with D unresolved. Per the germline V gene, CDR1 is DFQATT and CDR2 is SNEGSKA (reference sequence). The CDR3 runs to 11 residues. The V gene lost 5 bases and the J gene lost 10 bases, with 14 bases spanning the gap. CDR3 region: CSAPHASSQYF. As DNA, the CDR3 is TGCAGTGCTCCCCACGCGTCGAGCCAGTACTTC.

This chain connects TRBV19 to TRBJ1-2; the match to TRBD1 covers 8 bases. Germline V gene lookup returns CDR1 LNHDA and CDR2 SQIVND (reference sequence). V was pared by 6 bases and J by 4 bases, with 7 bases of the junction left unmatched. The CDR3 extends over 14 amino acids. DNA of the CDR3: TGTGCCAGTAGGCCGGGACAGGCACTCTATGGCTACACCTTC. This gives the protein CASRPGQALYGYTF.

This chain's CDR3 is CASSIASGAGYEQYF. Written as DNA, the CDR3 is TGTGCCAGTAGTATTGCCTCGGGGGCTGGCTACGAGCAGTACTTC. The V call is TRBV19, the J call TRBJ2-7; tentatively, D is TRBD1 or TRBD2 (6 bases each). Deletions cut 3 bases from V and 3 bases from J, with 15 bases between. The V gene's germline CDR1 is LNHDA and CDR2 SQIVND (reference sequence). This CDR3 has 15 amino acids. Full variable domain (outside the CDR3, taken from reference TRBV19 and TRBJ2-7): DGGITQSPKYLFRKEGQNVTLSCEQNLNHDAMYWYRQDPGQGLRLIYYSQIVNDFQKGDIAEGYSVSREKKESFPLTVTSAQKNPTAFYLCASSIASGAGYEQYFGPGTRLTVT.

The chain employs TRBV15 and TRBJ2-7, with D possibly called TRBD1 or TRBD2 (6 bases each). From germline, CDR1 is LNHNV and CDR2 YYDKDF (reference sequence). V was clipped by 5 bases and J by 5 bases, with 19 bases between them. The CDR3 has 15 residues. CDR3 loop: CATSGGPGTLHEQYF. The CDR3 DNA follows: TGTGCCACCAGCGGGGGGCCCGGGACGCTCCACGAGCAGTACTTC. Supplemented by reference TRBV15 and TRBJ2-7, the full variable domain reads DAMVIQNPRYQVTQFGKPVTLSCSQTLNHNVMYWYQQKSSQAPKLLFHYYDKDFNNEADTPDNFQSRRPNTSFCFLDIRSPGLGDTAMYLCATSGGPGTLHEQYFGPGTRLTVT.

This chain joins TRBV7-9 and TRBJ2-5; 8 nucleotides match TRBD1. CDR1 is SEHNR and CDR2 is FQNEAQ in the germline V gene (reference sequence). This CDR3 is built from 16 residues. After removal of 5 bases from V and 0 bases from J, the junction contained 8 bases not matched to a gene. The CDR3 here is CASSTGQGEYQETQYF. The CDR3 DNA reads TGTGCCAGCAGCACCGGACAGGGCGAGTACCAAGAGACCCAGTACTTC. Combining the CDR3 with reference TRBV7-9 and TRBJ2-5 gives the whole variable domain DTGVSQNPRHKITKRGQNVTFRCDPISEHNRLYWYRQTLGQGPEFLTYFQNEAQLEKSRLLSDRFSAERPKGSFSTLEIQRTEQGDSAMYLCASSTGQGEYQETQYFGPGTRLLVL.

This clone was observed a few times. The chain couples TRBV15 to TRBJ1-1, with TRBD1 as a possible D gene (5 bases). This CDR3 is built from 14 residues. Trimming pared 1 base from V and 0 bases from J, leaving 6 bases between. Germline V lookup: CDR1 LNHNV, CDR2 YYDKDF (reference sequence). Here the CDR3 reads CATSRGGLNTEAFF. The CDR3 region has the DNA TGTGCCACCAGCAGAGGGGGACTGAACACTGAAGCTTTCTTT.

The V gene is TRBV9, the J gene TRBJ2-3, with a possible D match to TRBD2 (7 bases). V was trimmed by 3 bases and J by 1 base, leaving 15 bases between them. CDR1 and CDR2 from the germline V gene are SGDLS and YYNGEE. The CDR3 totals 16 residues. The CDR3 protein is CASSGGVGGGTDTQYF. CDR3 nucleotide sequence: TGTGCCAGCAGCGGAGGTGTAGGGGGGGGCACAGATACGCAGTATTTT.

This clone has more than one count but fewer than ten. This chain uses TRBV18 with TRBJ2-1; tentatively, D is TRBD1 (5 bases). The CDR3 runs to 14 residues. V was pared by 5 bases and J by 9 bases, with 17 bases between. Germline CDR1 is KGHSH and CDR2 is LQKENI. CDR3 sequence (DNA): TGTGCCAGCTCATTGGATCCAGGGTTCAGTGAGCAGTTCTTC. It yields the protein CASSLDPGFSEQFF.